The next 7 T cell receptor beta chains were all read from a single sample in a study of regulatory T cells in long-lasting Graves disease. Sequencing libraries for TCR beta were prepared with iRepertoire HTBI primers and Arm-PCR of CDR3 regions. TCRdb processed the multiplex PCR reads anew with MiXCR; each CDR3 protein has one entry. The sample has roughly 500,000 distinct CDR3 sequences, roughly 13% seen once. The time point was: newly diagnosed GD, antithyroid drugs for less than 3 months. RNA extracted from PBMCs served as the sequencing template. The same data also contributed to another study, on T cells in Graves' hyperthyroidism and ophthalmopathy.

The sample consisted of peripheral blood mononuclear cells (PBMCs), taken at new diagnosis, from a patient treated with antithyroid drugs. These receptors originate from a man aged 25 to 40 with Graves disease.

In its sample, this clonotype was seen many times. V gene TRBV5-5 combines with J gene TRBJ2-5; 11 positions match TRBD1. The CDR3 runs 17 residues. The V and J ends lost 5 bases and 4 bases, in that order; junction bases with no gene match: 13. Germline V gene lookup returns CDR1 SGHKS and CDR2 YYEKEE (reference sequence). In nucleotides, the CDR3 is TGTGCCAGCAGTCCGCTTTGGGACAGGGGGAGGAGAGAGACCCAGTACTTC. It specifies CASSPLWDRGRRETQYF.

The V and J genes are TRBV7-8 and TRBJ1-1; D remains ambiguous. With 5 bases removed from V and 5 bases from J, the gap between germline ends came to 18 bases. Germline V gives CDR1 SGHVS, CDR2 FQNEAQ. This CDR3 comprises 15 residues. CDR3 nucleotide sequence: TGTGCCAGCAGCCCCGGGAGAGGACGGTGGACTGAAGCTTTCTTT. Protein: CASSPGRGRWTEAFF. The full variable domain, completed using reference TRBV7-8 and TRBJ1-1, is GAGVSQSPRYKVAKRGQDVALRCDPISGHVSLFWYQQALGQGPEFLTYFQNEAQLDKSGLPSDRFFAERPEGSVSTLKIQRTQQEDSAVYLCASSPGRGRWTEAFFGQGTRLTVV.

In its sample, this clonotype was seen many times. The rearrangement joins TRBV12-3 or TRBV12-4 to TRBJ2-6; D may be TRBD1 (5 bases). The CDR3 loop spans 15 amino acids. The V gene lost 5 bases and the J gene lost 6 bases, with 14 bases spanning the gap. This chain's CDR3 is CASSPRQGVANVLTF. CDR3 DNA: TGTGCCAGCAGTCCCCGGCAGGGCGTGGCCAACGTCCTGACTTTC.

This clonotype has a handful of counts. The chain combines TRBV7-3 with TRBJ2-1; perhaps TRBD1 as D (5 bases). Trimming removed 5 bases from V and 8 bases from J, with 13 bases in between. The CDR3 has 13 residues. Germline V CDR1 and CDR2: SGHTA, FQGTGA. CDR3 bases: TGTGCCAGCAGCGTCGCAGGGATAGATGAGCAGTTCTTC. Its translation: CASSVAGIDEQFF.

The J gene is TRBJ2-1, the V gene TRBV6-2 or TRBV6-3; D is ambiguous. The CDR3 extends over 15 amino acids. CDR1 is MNHEY, CDR2 SVGEGT, per germline. The V gene lost 2 bases and the J gene lost 10 bases, with 18 bases spanning the gap. The CDR3 sequence: CASSYRPTLPPEQFF. The CDR3 coding sequence is TGTGCCAGCAGTTACCGCCCCACCCTGCCCCCAGAGCAGTTCTTC.

This clonotype was detected many times. The rearrangement joins TRBV24-1 to TRBJ2-3; the D gene could be TRBD1 or TRBD2 (5 bases each). Germline CDR1 and CDR2: KGHDR and SFDVKD. This CDR3 spans 15 amino acids. V was pared by 2 bases and J by 8 bases, with 16 bases between. CDR3 amino acids: CATSDSALTRGTQYF. CDR3 sequence (DNA): TGTGCCACCAGTGATTCGGCCTTAACTAGGGGTACGCAGTATTTT.

In its sample, this clonotype was seen a few times. The J gene is TRBJ2-2, the V gene TRBV19, with D uncertain. CDR3 length equals 13 residues. Per the germline V gene, CDR1 is LNHDA and CDR2 is SQIVND (reference sequence). The V gene lost 2 bases and the J gene lost 1 base, with 2 bases spanning the gap. The CDR3 sequence: CASSIMNTGELFF. CDR3 in DNA: TGTGCCAGTAGTATAATGAACACCGGGGAGCTGTTTTTT.